This TCR beta chain was sequenced in a study of identical twins. Study results and limitations: Where out-of-frame alpha sequences were twin-shared, they showed excess low generation probability. In beta out-of-frame sequences, the excess sharing between twins was weaker. Insertion counts were lower in abundant cord blood beta clonotypes, a trend that memory repertoires did not show. A cross-sectional statistical analysis, not follow-up of the same donors, supported the conclusions.

The CDR3 has 14 residues. With 3 bases removed from V and 5 bases from J, the gap between germline ends came to 10 bases. The germline V gene has CDR1 LNHNV and CDR2 YYDKDF (reference sequence). TCRdb ran MiXCR on the 5' RACE reads and lists one entry per CDR3 protein. The sample consists of around 220,000 distinct CDR3 sequences, 10% of them appearing once. This clonotype has a count of ten or more. Its specificity is not known. Specimen: memory T cells sorted from blood. This clonotype was sampled from a man between 45 and 60 years old in good health. This chain uses TRBV15 with TRBJ2-2, with D unclear. The CDR3 nucleotides are TGTGCCACCAGCAGTGGGATAAGGACCGGGGAGCTGTTTTTT. Its translation: CATSSGIRTGELFF.